This TCR beta chain was profiled in a study of T-cell reconstitution after alpha-beta-depleted transplantation in children. The sample holds many counts of this clonotype. The antigen remains unidentified. General observations from the study: Several patients had high TCRbeta diversity at day 60; it came from surviving recipient T cells and thymic progenitors. One year post-transplant, T-cell counts and diversity were largely derived from T cells produced anew.

Preparation of the TCRbeta library was carried out with unique molecular identifiers. TCRdb analysed the PCR reads with MiXCR anew, one entry per CDR3 protein. The table includes about 420,000 distinct CDR3 sequences, 15% to 20% detected once. V was clipped by 6 bases and J by 1 base, with 13 bases between them. Per the germline V gene, CDR1 is SGHRS and CDR2 is YFSETQ. The CDR3 consists of 15 residues. This chain uses TRBV5-1 with TRBJ2-2, with no clear D. The material was PBMCs, mostly from graft donor cells, obtained 360 days after TCRalphabeta/CD19-depleted stem cell transplant. The receptor comes from a boy under two years old who had a stem cell transplant for Wiskott-Aldrich syndrome, so the T cells may come from the graft donor. The CDR3 sequence: CASTTPAGNTGELFF. The CDR3 nucleotides are TGCGCCAGCACCACCCCAGCTGGGAACACCGGGGAGCTGTTTTTT.